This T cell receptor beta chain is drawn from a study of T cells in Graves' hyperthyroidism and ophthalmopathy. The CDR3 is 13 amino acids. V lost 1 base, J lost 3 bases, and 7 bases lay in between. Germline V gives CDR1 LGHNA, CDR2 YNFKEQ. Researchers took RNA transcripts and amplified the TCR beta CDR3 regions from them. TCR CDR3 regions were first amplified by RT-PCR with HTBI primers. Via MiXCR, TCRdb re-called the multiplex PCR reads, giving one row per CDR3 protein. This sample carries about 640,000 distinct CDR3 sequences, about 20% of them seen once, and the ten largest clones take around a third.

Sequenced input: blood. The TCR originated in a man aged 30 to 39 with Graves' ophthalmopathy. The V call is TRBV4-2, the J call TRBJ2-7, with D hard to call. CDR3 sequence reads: CASSQVDHYEQYF. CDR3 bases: TGTGCCAGCAGCCAAGTTGACCACTACGAGCAGTACTTC.